This TCR beta chain emerged from a study of T cell responses to AZD1222 COVID-19 vaccine. Notes on the study in general: Unmutated variant regions reportedly attract nearly half of all spike-specific TCRs. Only a handful of AZD1222 recipients were seropositive at baseline. All repertoire sampling was performed exclusively after the peak T cell response. Most donors were white British and more were female, and clonal diversity was possibly underestimated.

Turning to this clone: As yet, its antigen is unknown.

The CDR3 has 15 residues. Losses at the gene ends were 3 bases for V and 4 bases for J; bases not matched to a gene: 2. CDR1 is LGHNA, CDR2 YNFKEQ, per germline. TCRdb's copy holds only in-frame clones and misses some; the assay was immunoSEQ multiplex PCR. The table records about 170,000 clones, about 87% of them present only once. This material consisted of peripheral blood, taken 28 days after the second dose of the MenACWY control vaccine. The TCR was taken from an adult who received the MenACWY meningococcal vaccine as a control. The genes are TRBV4-2 and TRBJ2-5; 13 bases agree with TRBD2. CDR3 DNA: TGTGCCAGCAGCCATGGACTAGCGGGGGCAGAGACCCAGTACTTC. Its translation is CASSHGLAGAETQYF.